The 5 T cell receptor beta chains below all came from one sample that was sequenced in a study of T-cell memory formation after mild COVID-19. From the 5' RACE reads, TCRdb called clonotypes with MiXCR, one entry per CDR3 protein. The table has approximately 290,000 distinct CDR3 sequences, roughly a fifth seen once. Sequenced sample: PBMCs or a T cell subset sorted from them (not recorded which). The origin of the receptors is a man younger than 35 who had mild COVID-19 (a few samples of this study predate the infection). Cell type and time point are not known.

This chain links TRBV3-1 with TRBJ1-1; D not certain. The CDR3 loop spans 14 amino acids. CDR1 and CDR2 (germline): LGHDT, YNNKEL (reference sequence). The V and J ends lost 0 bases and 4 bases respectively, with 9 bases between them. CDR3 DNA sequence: TGTGCCAGCAGCCAAGAGGGAGTGGTCACTGAAGCTTTCTTT. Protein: CASSQEGVVTEAFF.

The CDR3 DNA sequence: TGTGCCATCAGTGTAATAGCGGGCGGGAAGGATGAGCAGTTCTTC. Protein product: CAISVIAGGKDEQFF. The chain carries TRBV10-3 and TRBJ2-1, with 7 bases aligning to TRBD2. V trimming: 4 bases; J trimming: 8 bases; junction bases outside the gene matches: 11. The germline gives CDR1 ENHRY, CDR2 SYGVKD. The CDR3 consists of 15 residues.

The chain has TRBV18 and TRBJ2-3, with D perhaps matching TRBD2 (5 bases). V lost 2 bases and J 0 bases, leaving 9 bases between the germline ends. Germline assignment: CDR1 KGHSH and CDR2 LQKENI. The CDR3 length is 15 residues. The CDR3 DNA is TGTGCCAGCTCACCAGTTGAGCGGAGCACAGATACGCAGTATTTT. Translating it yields CASSPVERSTDTQYF.

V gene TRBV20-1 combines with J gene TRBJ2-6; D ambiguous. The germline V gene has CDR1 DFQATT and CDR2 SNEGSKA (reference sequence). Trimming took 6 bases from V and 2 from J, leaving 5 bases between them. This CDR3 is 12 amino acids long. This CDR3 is CSALAGANVLTF. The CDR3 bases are TGCAGTGCCCTGGCTGGGGCCAACGTCCTGACTTTC.

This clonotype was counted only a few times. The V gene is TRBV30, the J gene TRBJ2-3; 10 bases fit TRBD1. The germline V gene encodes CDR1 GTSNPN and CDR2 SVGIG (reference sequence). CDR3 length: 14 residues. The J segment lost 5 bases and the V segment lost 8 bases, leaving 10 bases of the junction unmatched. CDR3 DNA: TGTGCCACCGAAGTCCGGGACAGGGGAGATACGCAGTATTTT. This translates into CATEVRDRGDTQYF.